The present entry profiles one T cell receptor (beta chain) with its context. The data were taken from a study of blood T cell repertoires in COVID-19. Per the authors' pipeline: Amplification of reference gene primers was used by the study to estimate nucleated cell counts. Profiling relied on immunoSEQ multiplex PCR, and the TCRdb table lists in-frame clones only, not all of them. V and J calls and clone size follow that table, whereas D and trimming were derived from the DNA. Seen here are roughly 250,000 clones, 90% to 95% observed once, and the top ten hold 1% to 1.5%. J gave up 6 bases and V 4 bases, and 9 bases lay outside the gene matches. The germline CDR1 and CDR2 sequences are SGHDT and YYEEEE. CDR3 size: 14 residues.

This chain uses TRBV5-6 with TRBJ2-5, with TRBD1 identical over 7 bases. The receptor comes from a human donor in a cohort exposed to, infected with or recovered from COVID-19 (not recorded which). The donor label of this sample is uncertain. Input material: PBMCs or T cells enriched from blood (not recorded which). This CDR3 is CASSVGTAMKTQYF. CDR3 nucleotide sequence: TGTGCCAGCAGCGTAGGGACAGCCATGAAGACCCAGTACTTC.